The rows below give T cell receptor beta chains drawn from one sample of a study of blood T cell repertoires in COVID-19. Profiling relied on immunoSEQ multiplex PCR, and the TCRdb table lists in-frame clones only, not all of them. The table has about 200,000 clones, about 88% seen once; the top ten hold about 5%. Sequenced input: peripheral blood. The receptors were gathered from a woman of 80 years or more with acute or convalescent COVID-19. CDR3s include the opening cysteine and the closing phenylalanine or tryptophan. D genes are given only for firm matches. Where a row states a size, it is once, few, many or the class of an expanded clone; other rows omit it.

cdr3_aa | cdr3_nt | v_call | clone_size | j_call | d_call
CASSPIGQGGNQPQHF | TGTGCCAGCTCACCTATCGGACAGGGGGGCAATCAGCCCCAGCATTTT | TRBV18 | - | TRBJ1-5 | TRBD1
CARSLTGLYPLSYEQYF | TGTGCCAGAAGCTTAACAGGGCTCTATCCTCTCTCCTACGAGCAGTACTTC | TRBV5-3 | - | TRBJ2-7 | -
CASSLHGGVWEKLFF | TGTGCCAGCAGCCTCCACGGGGGAGTTTGGGAAAAACTGTTTTTT | TRBV7-2 | - | TRBJ1-4 | -
CASSPLEVAINSNQPQHF | TGTGCCAGCTCACCACTCGAGGTAGCGATTAATAGCAATCAGCCCCAGCATTTT | TRBV18 | - | TRBJ1-5 | -
CASSQVAGLHTYEQYF | TGTGCCAGCAGCCAAGTGGCGGGACTCCATACCTACGAGCAGTACTTC | TRBV7-2 | - | TRBJ2-7 | -
CASSSTGGNYNEQFF | TGTGCCAGCAGTTCGACAGGGGGAAACTACAATGAGCAGTTCTTC | TRBV6-2/TRBV6-3 | once | TRBJ2-1 | TRBD1
CSASDRGPRPQHF | TGCAGTGCTAGTGACAGGGGGCCCCGGCCCCAGCATTTT | TRBV20-1 | - | TRBJ1-5 | TRBD1
CASSYVLWQSNQPQHF | TGTGCCAGCAGTTACGTTCTGTGGCAGAGCAATCAGCCCCAGCATTTT | TRBV6-7 | many | TRBJ1-5 | -
CSVEKGANTGELFF | TGCAGCGTTGAAAAGGGAGCGAACACCGGGGAGCTGTTTTTT | TRBV29-1 | - | TRBJ2-2 | -
CATSDVAGGIWNEQFF | TGTGCCACCAGTGACGTAGCGGGAGGGATTTGGAATGAGCAGTTCTTC | TRBV24-1 | - | TRBJ2-1 | TRBD2
CASSPTRTSGSYEQYF | TGTGCCAGCAGCCCAACGAGGACTAGCGGGAGCTACGAGCAGTACTTC | TRBV7-9 | - | TRBJ2-7 | TRBD2
CASSFTGGSNQPQHF | TGTGCCAGCAGCTTTACAGGGGGCAGCAATCAGCCCCAGCATTTT | TRBV6-5 | - | TRBJ1-5 | TRBD1
CASSLIESDTQYF | TGTGCCAGCAGCTTGATAGAGTCAGATACGCAGTATTTT | TRBV7-8 | - | TRBJ2-3 | -
CASRLSSYNEQFF | TGTGCCAGCAGGTTGAGCTCCTACAATGAGCAGTTCTTC | TRBV27 | - | TRBJ2-1 | -
CAWSGRYEQYF | TGTGCCTGGAGTGGGCGGTACGAGCAGTACTTC | TRBV30 | - | TRBJ2-7 | -
CASSTDRGTDTQYF | TGTGCCAGCAGCACTGACAGGGGCACAGATACGCAGTATTTT | TRBV27 | once | TRBJ2-3 | TRBD1
CSASKLGQGLNQPQHF | TGCAGTGCTAGTAAGTTGGGACAGGGACTTAATCAGCCCCAGCATTTT | TRBV20-1 | - | TRBJ1-5 | TRBD1
CASSLGADSGSFEETQYF | TGTGCCAGCAGCTTAGGGGCGGATAGCGGGAGTTTTGAAGAGACCCAGTACTTC | TRBV7-9 | - | TRBJ2-5 | TRBD2
CSVERERVGTGEYEQYF | TGCAGCGTTGAACGGGAGAGGGTGGGGACAGGGGAATACGAGCAGTACTTC | TRBV29-1 | - | TRBJ2-7 | TRBD1
CASSVIPKGGEQYF | TGTGCCAGCAGCGTAATCCCTAAAGGAGGCGAGCAGTACTTC | TRBV9 | - | TRBJ2-7 | -
CAIGPGNQPQHF | TGTGCCATCGGGCCAGGAAATCAGCCCCAGCATTTT | TRBV10-3 | - | TRBJ1-5 | -
CASSAEDGQGNIQYF | TGTGCCAGCAGTGCGGAGGACGGGCAGGGGAACATTCAGTACTTC | TRBV2 | - | TRBJ2-4 | -
CASSRSVTGDYEQYF | TGCGCCAGCAGCCGGTCCGTGACAGGGGATTACGAGCAGTACTTC | TRBV4-3 | - | TRBJ2-7 | TRBD1
CASSQVSGTGIVKLFF | TGTGCCAGCAGCCAGGTGTCCGGGACAGGGATTGTAAAACTGTTTTTT | TRBV3-1/TRBV3-2 | - | TRBJ1-4 | TRBD1
CASSDTFLPYGYTF | TGTGCCAGCTCCGACACCTTCTTGCCCTATGGCTACACCTTC | TRBV18 | - | TRBJ1-2 | -